The 3 T cell receptor beta chains listed next were all sequenced from one sample in a study of metastatic and nonmetastatic thyroid tumors. Treatment of any kind had been given to no patient before thyroid surgery. TCRdb reanalyzed the PCR reads via MiXCR. The data show about 37,000 clones, 13% seen once. Material: blood. These receptors were taken from a female donor with papillary thyroid cancer or a benign thyroid nodule (not recorded which). Some clones in this sample may be carry-over from other donors' samples.

This clone was found many times. This chain uses TRBV11-3 with TRBJ2-1, with D tentatively TRBD2 (6 bases). There are 13 residues in the CDR3. V was clipped by 5 bases and J by 5 bases, with 10 bases between them. The germline CDR1 and CDR2 sequences are SGHNT and YENEEA. The chain's CDR3 is CASSRDSNNEQFF. The CDR3 nucleotides are TGTGCCAGCAGCCGGGACTCAAACAATGAGCAGTTCTTC.

The chain's CDR3 is CAIKQGAYQPQHF. Here the CDR3 DNA reads TGTGCCATAAAGCAGGGGGCGTATCAGCCCCAGCATTTT. V and J are TRBV6-2 or TRBV6-3 and TRBJ1-5; 8 bases agree with TRBD1. CDR1 and CDR2 from the germline V gene are MNHEY and SVGEGT. The CDR3 length is 13 residues. Trimming took 10 bases from V and 5 from J; bases not matched to a gene: 7.

Many counts were recorded for this clone. V is TRBV18 and J is TRBJ2-7; no firm D call. Deletions cut 2 bases from V and 1 base from J, with 15 bases between. The CDR3 has 16 residues. Germline values: CDR1 KGHSH, CDR2 LQKENI. CDR3 DNA: TGTGCCAGCTCACCAGAGGCAGGTCATTTTTCCTACGAGCAGTACTTC. Protein product: CASSPEAGHFSYEQYF. The full variable domain, in which reference TRBV18 and TRBJ2-7 provide the parts outside the CDR3, is NAGVMQNPRHLVRRRGQEARLRCSPMKGHSHVYWYRQLPEEGLKFMVYLQKENIIDESGMPKERFSAEFPKEGPSILRIQQVVRGDSAAYFCASSPEAGHFSYEQYFGPGTRLTVT.